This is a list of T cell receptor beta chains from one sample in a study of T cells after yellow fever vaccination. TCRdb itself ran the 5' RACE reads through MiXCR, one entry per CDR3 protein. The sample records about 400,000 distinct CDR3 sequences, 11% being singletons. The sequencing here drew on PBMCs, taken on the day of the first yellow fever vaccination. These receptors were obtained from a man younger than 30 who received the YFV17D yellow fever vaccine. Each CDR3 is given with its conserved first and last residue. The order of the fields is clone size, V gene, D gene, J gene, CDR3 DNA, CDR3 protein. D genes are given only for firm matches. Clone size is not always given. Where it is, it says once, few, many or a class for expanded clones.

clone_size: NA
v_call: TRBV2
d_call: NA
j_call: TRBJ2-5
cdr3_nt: TGTGCCAGCAGGGAACTGGTTGTGACCCAGTACTTC
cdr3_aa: CASRELVVTQYF

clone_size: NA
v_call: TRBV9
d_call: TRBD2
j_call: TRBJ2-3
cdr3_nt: TGTGCCAGCAGCGGCGGGGGGTTCATGAGTACGCAGTATTTT
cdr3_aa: CASSGGGFMSTQYF

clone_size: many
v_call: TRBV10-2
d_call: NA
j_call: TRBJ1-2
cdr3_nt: TGCGCCAGCAGTGAGACCTACACACACACCTCATATGGCTACACCTTC
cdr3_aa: CASSETYTHTSYGYTF

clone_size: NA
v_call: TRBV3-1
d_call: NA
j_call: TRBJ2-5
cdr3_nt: TGTGCCAGCAGCCAAGAGTGGGCTCAAGAGACCCAGTACTTC
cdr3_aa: CASSQEWAQETQYF

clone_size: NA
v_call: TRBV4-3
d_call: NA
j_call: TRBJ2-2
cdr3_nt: TGCGCCAGCAGCCAAGATGGAAGGTCCCTATCCACCGGGGAGCTGTTTTTT
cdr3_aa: CASSQDGRSLSTGELFF

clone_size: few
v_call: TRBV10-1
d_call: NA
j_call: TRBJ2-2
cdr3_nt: TGCGCCAGCAGTCGCGGGGGACAGAACACCGGGGAGCTGTTTTTT
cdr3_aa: CASSRGGQNTGELFF

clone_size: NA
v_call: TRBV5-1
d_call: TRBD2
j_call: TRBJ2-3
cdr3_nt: TGCGCCAGCAGCCTGGACTGGCTAGCGGGTCTAGATACGCAGTATTTT
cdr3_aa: CASSLDWLAGLDTQYF

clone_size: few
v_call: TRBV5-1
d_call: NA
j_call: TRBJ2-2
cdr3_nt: TGCGCCAGCAGGGCCGGGAACACCGGGGAGCTGTTTTTT
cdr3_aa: CASRAGNTGELFF

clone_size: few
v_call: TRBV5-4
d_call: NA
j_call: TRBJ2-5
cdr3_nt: TGTGCCAGCAGCTCTTATAAACAGGGTACCCAAGAGACCCAGTACTTC
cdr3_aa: CASSSYKQGTQETQYF

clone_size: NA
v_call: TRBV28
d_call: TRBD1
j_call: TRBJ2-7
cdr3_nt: TGTGCCAGTAATACAGGGGGCTCCTACGAGCAGTACTTC
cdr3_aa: CASNTGGSYEQYF

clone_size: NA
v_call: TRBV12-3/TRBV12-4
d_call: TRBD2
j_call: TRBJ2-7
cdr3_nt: TGTGCCAGCAGTTTGGTTTTACTAGCGGGCGAGCAGTACTTC
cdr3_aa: CASSLVLLAGEQYF

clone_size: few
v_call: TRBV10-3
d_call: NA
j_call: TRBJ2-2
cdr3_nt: TGTGCCATCAGTACCGGGGGCGCGGGGTTTATCAACACCGGGGAGCTGTTTTTT
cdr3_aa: CAISTGGAGFINTGELFF

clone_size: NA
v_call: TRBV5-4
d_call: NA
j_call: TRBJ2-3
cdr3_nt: TGTGCCAGCAGCTTGATCGGGACTAGCACAGATACGCAGTATTTT
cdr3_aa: CASSLIGTSTDTQYF

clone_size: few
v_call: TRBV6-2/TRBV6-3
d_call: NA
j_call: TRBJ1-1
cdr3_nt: TGTGCCAGCAGTTACTCGATTGGGGCCACTGAAGCTTTCTTT
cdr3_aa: CASSYSIGATEAFF

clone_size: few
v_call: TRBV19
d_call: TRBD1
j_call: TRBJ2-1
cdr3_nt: TGTGCCAGTACGGGGGACAGGGGATATATCAATGAGCAGTTCTTC
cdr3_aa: CASTGDRGYINEQFF

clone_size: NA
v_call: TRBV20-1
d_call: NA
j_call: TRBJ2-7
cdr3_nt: TGCAGTGCTCCCAGGGACTCCTCCTACGAGCAGTACTTC
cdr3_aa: CSAPRDSSYEQYF

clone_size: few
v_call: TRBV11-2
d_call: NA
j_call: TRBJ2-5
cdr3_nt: TGTGCCAGCAGCGACCGGGGGAGGGAGACCCAGTACTTC
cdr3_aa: CASSDRGRETQYF

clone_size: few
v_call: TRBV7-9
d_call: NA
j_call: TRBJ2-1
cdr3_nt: TGTGCCAGCAGCCCAGTGGCCGTGGGGTCCTACAATGAGCAGTTCTTC
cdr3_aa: CASSPVAVGSYNEQFF

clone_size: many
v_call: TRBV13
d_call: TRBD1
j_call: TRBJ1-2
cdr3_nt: TGTGCCAGCAGCAATCCGGGACAGGGTCGTGGCTACACCTTC
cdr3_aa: CASSNPGQGRGYTF

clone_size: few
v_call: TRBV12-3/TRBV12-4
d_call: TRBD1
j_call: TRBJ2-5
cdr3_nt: TGTGCCAGCAGCCTAGGGGGCTCGGCAGAGACCCAGTACTTC
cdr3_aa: CASSLGGSAETQYF

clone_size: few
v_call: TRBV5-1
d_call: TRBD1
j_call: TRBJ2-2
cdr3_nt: TGCGCCAGCAGCTTGGGAGCTTTCGTGTTTAGGGGACAGACAAACACCGGGGAGCTGTTTTTT
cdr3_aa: CASSLGAFVFRGQTNTGELFF

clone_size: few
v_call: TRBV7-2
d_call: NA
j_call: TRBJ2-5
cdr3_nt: TGTGCCAGCGGCCGCGCACAAGAGACCCAGTACTTC
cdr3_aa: CASGRAQETQYF

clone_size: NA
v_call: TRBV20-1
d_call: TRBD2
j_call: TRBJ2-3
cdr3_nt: TGCAGTGCCCTCGGACTAGCGGGGGGGCAGACAGATACGCAGTATTTT
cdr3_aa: CSALGLAGGQTDTQYF

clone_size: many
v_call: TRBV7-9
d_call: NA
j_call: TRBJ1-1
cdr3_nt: TGTGCCAGCAGCTCAGTACAGGTTGAAAGGGTCACTGAAGCTTTCTTT
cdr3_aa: CASSSVQVERVTEAFF

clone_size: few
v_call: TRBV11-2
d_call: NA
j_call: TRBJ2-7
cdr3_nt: TGTGCCAGCAGCGTTGGACCGTACGAGCAGTACTTC
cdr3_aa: CASSVGPYEQYF

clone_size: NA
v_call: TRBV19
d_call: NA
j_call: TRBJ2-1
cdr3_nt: TGTGCCAGTACCCCGAGGGAAGGCAATGAGCAGTTCTTC
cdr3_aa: CASTPREGNEQFF

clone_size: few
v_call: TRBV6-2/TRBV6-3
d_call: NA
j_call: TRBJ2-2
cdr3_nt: TGTGCCAGCAGTTTTCTGAGGTCGAACACCGGGGAGCTGTTTTTT
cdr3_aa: CASSFLRSNTGELFF

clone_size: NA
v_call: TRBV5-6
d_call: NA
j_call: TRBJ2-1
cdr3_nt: TGTGCCATGAGCCCCGCGGGACAGCACAATGAGCAGTTCTTC
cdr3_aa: CAMSPAGQHNEQFF

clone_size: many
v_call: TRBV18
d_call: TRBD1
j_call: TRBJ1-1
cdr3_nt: TGTGCCAGCTCACCGCCGGGACAGGCAAACACTGAAGCTTTCTTT
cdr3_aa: CASSPPGQANTEAFF

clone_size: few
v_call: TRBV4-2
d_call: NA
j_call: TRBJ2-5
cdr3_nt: TGTGCCAGCAGCCATGTCGGGGGGCCCCCTCCCCAAGAGACCCAGTACTTC
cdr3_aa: CASSHVGGPPPQETQYF

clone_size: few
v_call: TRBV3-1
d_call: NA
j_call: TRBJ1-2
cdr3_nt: TGTGCCAGCAGCCAATCTCCCCCGCAGGGCTACACCTTC
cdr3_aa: CASSQSPPQGYTF

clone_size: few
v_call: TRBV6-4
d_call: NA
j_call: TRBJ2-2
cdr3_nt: TGTGCCATCACCGGGAACTGCACCGGGGAGCTGTTTTTT
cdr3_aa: CAITGNCTGELFF

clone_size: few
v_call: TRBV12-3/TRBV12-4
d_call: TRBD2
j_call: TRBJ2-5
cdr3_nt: TGTGCCAGCAGTCCCGGGGGACTAGCGGGAGGAGAGACCCAGTACTTC
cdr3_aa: CASSPGGLAGGETQYF

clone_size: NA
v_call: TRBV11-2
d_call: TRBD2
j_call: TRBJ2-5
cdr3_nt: TGTGCCAGCAAAATCAGTCCGGTAGCGGGGGGCGGCGAGACCCAGTACTTC
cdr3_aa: CASKISPVAGGGETQYF

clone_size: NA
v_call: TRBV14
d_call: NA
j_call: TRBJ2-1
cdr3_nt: TGTGCCAGCAGCCAAGCATGGGTTGACAGGAGCTCCTACAATGAGCAGTTCTTC
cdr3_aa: CASSQAWVDRSSYNEQFF

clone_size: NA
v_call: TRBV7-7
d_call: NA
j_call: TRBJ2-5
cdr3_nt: TGTGCCAGCAGCTTTGGCTTTCAAGAGACCCAGTACTTC
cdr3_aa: CASSFGFQETQYF

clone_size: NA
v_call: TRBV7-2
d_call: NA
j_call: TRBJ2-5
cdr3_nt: TGTGCCAGCAGCAAAAGCGGGGAGACCCAGTACTTC
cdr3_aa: CASSKSGETQYF

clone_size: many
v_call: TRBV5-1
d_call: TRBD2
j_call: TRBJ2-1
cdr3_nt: TGCGCCAGCAGCTTAGATAGCGGGGCCAATGAGCAGTTCTTC
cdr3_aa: CASSLDSGANEQFF

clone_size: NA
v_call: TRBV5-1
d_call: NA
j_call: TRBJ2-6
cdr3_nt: TGCGCCAGCAGCTTGATCGGGGCTGGGGCCAACGTCCTGACTTTC
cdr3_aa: CASSLIGAGANVLTF

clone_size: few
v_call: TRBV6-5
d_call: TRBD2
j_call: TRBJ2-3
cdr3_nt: TGTGCCAGCAGTTACTACCGCGGGGGGGCCCTAAGCACAGATACGCAGTATTTT
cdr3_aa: CASSYYRGGALSTDTQYF

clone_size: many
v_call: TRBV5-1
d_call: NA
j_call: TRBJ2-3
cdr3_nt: TGCGCCAGCAGCCCCGAGGGGGGTCGGCGAGATACGCAGTATTTT
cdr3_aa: CASSPEGGRRDTQYF

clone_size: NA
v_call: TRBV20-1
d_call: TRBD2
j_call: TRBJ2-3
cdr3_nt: TGCAGTGCTAGAGTCAAGCCCGGACTAGCGGGGGGCCGAGCCTTCACAGATACGCAGTATTTT
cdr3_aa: CSARVKPGLAGGRAFTDTQYF

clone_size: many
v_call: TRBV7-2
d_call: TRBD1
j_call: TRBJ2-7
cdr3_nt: TGTGCCAGCAGCCCTACAGGGGGAGGCTACGAGCAGTACTTC
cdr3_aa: CASSPTGGGYEQYF

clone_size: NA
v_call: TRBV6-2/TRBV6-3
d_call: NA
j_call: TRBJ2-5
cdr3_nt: TGTGCCAGCAGTTATTATGGCGGACAAGAGACCCAGTACTTC
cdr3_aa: CASSYYGGQETQYF

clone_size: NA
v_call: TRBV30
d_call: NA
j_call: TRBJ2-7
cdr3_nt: TGTGCCTGGAGTGTAAATGTCGGCGACGAGCAGTACTTC
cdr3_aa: CAWSVNVGDEQYF

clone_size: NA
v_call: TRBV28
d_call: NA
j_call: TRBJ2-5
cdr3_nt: TGTGCCAGCAGTTTCGGACTTGGGGCCACCCAAGAGACCCAGTACTTC
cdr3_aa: CASSFGLGATQETQYF

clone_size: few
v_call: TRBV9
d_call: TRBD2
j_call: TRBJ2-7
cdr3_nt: TGTGCCAGCAGCGTAGGAGTTAGCGGGGGTTCCTCCGTCTACGAGCAGTACTTC
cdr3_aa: CASSVGVSGGSSVYEQYF

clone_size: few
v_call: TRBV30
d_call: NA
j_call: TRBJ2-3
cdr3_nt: TGTGCCTGGGATACAGGGAGGACAGATACGCAGTATTTT
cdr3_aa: CAWDTGRTDTQYF

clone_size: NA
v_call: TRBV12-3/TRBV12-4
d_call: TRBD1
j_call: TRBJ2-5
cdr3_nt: TGTGCCAGCAGTTACAGGGGAAGGTACCAAGAGACCCAGTACTTC
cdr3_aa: CASSYRGRYQETQYF